This entry concerns a single T cell receptor beta chain. Its target is not known. Sequencing was performed with immunoSEQ multiplex PCR; in TCRdb, only in-frame clones are kept and a portion is missing. The sample consists of more than 2 million clones, almost 96% of them appearing once. The investigators split CD4+ cells into a CD45RA+ naive subset and a CD45RA-negative memory subset. These data originate in a study of shared clonotypes between healthy human individuals. Regarding the study as a whole: What rarefaction showed was incomplete sorted-subset sequencing despite large depth. Naive CD4 clonotypes overlapped across a handful of donors at about 5%.

The CDR3 length is 14 residues. Trimming stripped 1 base from V and 0 bases from J, with 6 bases between. Germline CDR1 is SGHAT and CDR2 is FQNNGV. The specimen sequenced was naive CD4+ T cells sorted from blood. Subset here: CD45RA+ positively selected. The source of this sequence is a man between 18 and 29 years old in good health. The chain uses TRBV11-2 and TRBJ1-1; D is unclear. CDR3 DNA sequence: TGTGCCAGCAGCTTAGGTTTTGTGAACACTGAAGCTTTCTTT. It specifies CASSLGFVNTEAFF.